Shown below are 9 T cell receptor beta chains from a single sample sequenced in a study of Graves' ophthalmopathy and Graves' hyperthyroidism. Scientists amplified the TCR beta CDR3 regions from RNA transcripts. First-round RT-PCR with HTBI primers preceded a second-round multiplex PCR. Using its own MiXCR run on the multiplex PCR reads, TCRdb lists one record per CDR3 protein. The profile covers 620,000 or so distinct CDR3 sequences, with 22% appearing a single time and around 6.5% taken by the ten largest. The sequenced sample was peripheral blood. Every receptor here comes from a woman aged 18-29 years with stable Graves' hyperthyroidism. Some clones in this sample may be carry-over from other donors' samples.

This clonotype was seen a handful of times. The genes are TRBV11-2 and TRBJ1-6; a weak D match, TRBD1 (6 bases). The CDR3 covers 19 residues. Germline V gene lookup returns CDR1 SGHAT and CDR2 FQNNGV. V was cut by 4 bases and J by 0 bases, with 19 bases left in between. CDR3 sequence (DNA): TGTGCCAGCAGCTCAGGACAGATCCTAGCACCCTCCTATAATTCACCCCTCCACTTT. Translating gives CASSSGQILAPSYNSPLHF. Full variable domain (outside the CDR3, taken from reference TRBV11-2 and TRBJ1-6): EAGVAQSPRYKIIEKRQSVAFWCNPISGHATLYWYQQILGQGPKLLIQFQNNGVVDDSQLPKDRFSAERLKGVDSTLKIQPAKLEDSAVYLCASSSGQILAPSYNSPLHFGNGTRLTVT.

This clonotype was seen at least ten times. The chain uses TRBV7-2 and TRBJ1-2, with 12 bases that match TRBD1. Germline CDR1 is SGHTA and CDR2 is FQGNSA. The CDR3 loop spans 15 amino acids. V was clipped by 3 bases and J by 7 bases; unmatched bases: 6. The CDR3 DNA reads as TGTGCCAGCAGCTTGGCGGGACAGGGGGCGATTGGCTACACCTTC. Protein sequence: CASSLAGQGAIGYTF.

This clonotype was recorded many times. J is TRBJ1-1 and V is TRBV29-1, with no clear D. Trimming took off 6 bases at V and 3 bases at J, with 8 bases between the two ends. Germline V gives CDR1 SQVTM, CDR2 ANQGSEA. CDR3 size: 11 residues. The CDR3 DNA follows: TGCAGCGTGGATCGTTACACTGAAGCTTTCTTT. Translation: CSVDRYTEAFF.

The table lists this clonotype with many counts. V gene TRBV19 combines with J gene TRBJ1-1; D is unclear. V was cut by 4 bases and J by 2 bases, with 11 bases left in between. This CDR3 has 14 residues. CDR1 is LNHDA, CDR2 SQIVND, per germline (reference sequence). CDR3 DNA: TGTGCCAGTAGTAAATCCGGGGTCAACACTGAAGCTTTCTTT. Protein product: CASSKSGVNTEAFF.

This clonotype was counted at least ten times. The V call is TRBV5-1, the J call TRBJ2-5; TRBD1 agrees at 8 bases. V dropped 4 bases and J dropped 3; count of bases not matched to a gene: 5. There are 14 residues in the CDR3. Germline V gives CDR1 SGHRS, CDR2 YFSETQ. The CDR3 DNA reads TGCGCCAGCAGCGGACAGGGTGTCGAAGAGACCCAGTACTTC. Translation gives CASSGQGVEETQYF.

This clonotype was seen many times. The chain recombines TRBV30 with TRBJ1-1; D is unclear. V was trimmed by 0 bases and J by 5 bases, leaving 13 bases between them. The CDR3 sequence is 14 residues long. Germline loops: CDR1 GTSNPN, CDR2 SVGIG (reference sequence). CDR3 loop: CAWSVRFGGTEAFF. CDR3 DNA: TGTGCCTGGAGTGTACGGTTCGGAGGAACTGAAGCTTTCTTT.

This chain joins TRBV12-3 or TRBV12-4 and TRBJ2-7; 9 bases are shared with TRBD1. Germline trimming cut 6 bases from V and 6 bases from J; bases unmatched to any gene: 6. CDR3 size: 13 residues. CDR3 sequence reads: CASSPGQGSEQYF. For the CDR3, the DNA is TGTGCCAGCAGCCCGGGACAGGGTAGCGAGCAGTACTTC.

This clonotype was detected ten times or more. The chain recombines TRBV5-1 with TRBJ1-5, with a tentative D call TRBD1 (6 bases). CDR3 length equals 17 residues. The germline V gene has CDR1 SGHRS and CDR2 YFSETQ. The V and J ends lost 0 bases and 2 bases respectively, with 15 bases between them. The CDR3 is CASSLGSSGGGNQPQHF. The CDR3 region has the DNA TGCGCCAGCAGCTTGGGTTCGTCGGGGGGCGGCAATCAGCCCCAGCATTTT.

This clonotype was observed at least ten times. This chain joins TRBV7-2 and TRBJ1-3; no reliable D call. Germline CDR1 SGHTA, CDR2 FQGNSA. This CDR3 is built from 14 residues. V shed 3 bases and J shed 0 bases, with 6 bases lying between them. CDR3 DNA sequence: TGTGCCAGCAGCTTGGGAGTCTCTGGAAACACCATATATTTT. It encodes CASSLGVSGNTIYF.